What follows are 29 T cell receptor beta chains derived from one specimen sequenced in a study. TCRdb analysed the 5' RACE reads with MiXCR anew, one entry per CDR3 protein. The table records about 62,000 distinct CDR3 sequences, around 30% of them present only once. Material for sequencing was tumor-infiltrating naive CD4+ T cells sorted from the breast tumor. Subset reported: naive CD4+ T cells, CD4+CD45RA+CD25-. The receptors were gathered from a female donor with breast cancer.

This chain connects TRBV20-1 to TRBJ2-2; 8 bases fit TRBD2. Germline V gives CDR1 DFQATT, CDR2 SNEGSKA (reference sequence). V shed 5 bases and J 6 bases; nucleotides not matched to a gene: 11. The length of the CDR3 is 15 residues. The CDR3 region is CSAPRAGRAPGELFF. The CDR3 nucleotides are TGCAGTGCTCCCAGGGCCGGGAGGGCCCCCGGGGAGCTGTTTTTT.

The chain recombines TRBV4-1 with TRBJ2-7; no clear D gene. Deletions cut 3 bases from V and 3 bases from J, with 9 bases between. This CDR3 spans 13 amino acids. Germline CDR1 reads MGHRA; CDR2 reads YSYEKL. CDR3 region: CASSHDGVYEQYF. In DNA, the CDR3 is TGCGCCAGCAGCCATGACGGAGTCTACGAGCAGTACTTC.

There are a few counts of this clonotype. The rearrangement uses TRBV24-1 and TRBJ2-7; TRBD1 matches 8 bases. The CDR3 is made up of 15 amino acids. CDR1 and CDR2 from the germline V gene are KGHDR and SFDVKD. Trimming took 3 bases from V and 2 from J; bases not matched to a gene: 5. CDR3 protein: CATSDPGTGAYEQYF. In DNA form, the CDR3 reads TGTGCCACCAGTGATCCCGGGACAGGAGCCTACGAGCAGTACTTC.

In its sample, this clonotype is medium-sized (0.01 to 0.1%). This sequence joins TRBV20-1 and TRBJ2-1; D not certain. Looked up from germline, CDR1 is DFQATT and CDR2 is SNEGSKA (reference sequence). This CDR3 is 12 amino acids long. Trimming pared 1 base from V and 3 bases from J, leaving 4 bases between. The CDR3 sequence: CSARGDYNEQFF. The CDR3 DNA sequence: TGCAGTGCTAGAGGGGACTACAATGAGCAGTTCTTC.

The genes are TRBV5-4 and TRBJ2-1; TRBD2 matches 12 bases. J lost 5 bases, V lost 3 bases, and 12 bases had no gene match. The CDR3 totals 18 residues. CDR1 is SGHNT and CDR2 is YYREEE in the germline V gene (reference sequence). The CDR3 loop is CASSSPIVLAGGNNEQFF. CDR3 DNA sequence: TGTGCCAGCAGCTCGCCTATTGTACTAGCGGGGGGCAACAATGAGCAGTTCTTC.

J is TRBJ2-5 and V is TRBV6-5; 7 positions agree with TRBD2. CDR3 length: 16 residues. Trimming took 2 bases from V and 5 from J; bases not matched to a gene: 11. Germline values: CDR1 MNHEY, CDR2 SVGAGI. For the CDR3, the DNA is TGTGCCAGCAGTTACGCCCCGCGGCAGGGAGGGGAGACCCAGTACTTC. This translates into CASSYAPRQGGETQYF.

This clonotype is termed medium-sized. V usage is TRBV20-1 and J usage is TRBJ2-1, with 11 positions matching TRBD2. V shed 3 bases, J shed 0 bases, and the junction held 4 bases outside the gene matches. Per the germline V gene, CDR1 is DFQATT and CDR2 is SNEGSKA (reference sequence). The CDR3 has 16 residues. The CDR3: CSARGTSGSSYNEQFF. DNA of the CDR3: TGCAGTGCTAGGGGCACTAGCGGGAGCTCCTACAATGAGCAGTTCTTC.

This clonotype was picked up a small number of times. This chain uses TRBV5-1 with TRBJ1-3, with TRBD1 as a possible D gene (5 bases). The germline CDR1 and CDR2 sequences are SGHRS and YFSETQ. The CDR3 runs 15 residues. V was trimmed by 1 base and J by 4 bases, leaving 12 bases between them. The CDR3 loop reads CASSLYGGPGNTIYF. CDR3 bases: TGCGCCAGCAGCTTGTATGGGGGTCCCGGAAACACCATATATTTT.

The CDR3 DNA follows: TGTGCCAGCAGCTTAAAGTCTGGGGGGCGACCCTATAATTCACCCCTCCACTTT. It yields the protein CASSLKSGGRPYNSPLHF. The chain uses TRBV7-2 and TRBJ1-6, with D possibly being TRBD1 (6 bases). CDR3 size: 18 residues. The V and J ends lost 2 bases and 2 bases respectively, with 16 bases between them. The germline V gene has CDR1 SGHTA and CDR2 FQGNSA. The whole variable domain, filled in from reference TRBV7-2 and TRBJ1-6, reads GAGVSQSPSNKVTEKGKDVELRCDPISGHTALYWYRQSLGQGLEFLIYFQGNSAPDKSGLPSDRFSAERTGGSVSTLTIQRTQQEDSAVYLCASSLKSGGRPYNSPLHFGNGTRLTVT.

There are many counts of this clonotype. The J gene is TRBJ1-3, the V gene TRBV7-8; 7 bases are shared with TRBD1. The CDR3 length is 13 residues. CDR1 SGHVS and CDR2 FQNEAQ come from the germline V gene. V trimming: 5 bases; J trimming: 7 bases; junction bases outside the gene matches: 5. CDR3 sequence (DNA): TGTGCCAGCAGCCCCCAACAGGGGAACACCATATATTTT. It translates to CASSPQQGNTIYF.

The chain joins TRBV7-3 to TRBJ2-5; TRBD2 matches 7 bases. The CDR3 contains 15 residues. The ends lost 5 bases at V and 4 bases at J; junction bases unmatched: 10. Germline V gene lookup returns CDR1 SGHTA and CDR2 FQGTGA. CDR3: CASSPQGGRGETQYF. CDR3 DNA: TGTGCCAGCAGCCCTCAAGGAGGGAGGGGAGAGACCCAGTACTTC.

This rearrangement joins TRBV5-1 to TRBJ2-3; 8 nucleotides line up with TRBD1. The length of the CDR3 is 16 residues. Germline V CDR1 and CDR2: SGHRS, YFSETQ. After removal of 5 bases from V and 2 bases from J, the junction contained 10 bases not matched to a gene. The CDR3 bases are TGCGCCAGCAGGCCTGCGACAGGGGTGGACACAGATACGCAGTATTTT. Translating it yields CASRPATGVDTDTQYF.

V gene TRBV4-2 combines with J gene TRBJ2-1; possible D gene TRBD2, 6 bases. The CDR3 length is 16 residues. The ends were cut back, 7 bases at V and 3 bases at J, with 19 bases in the middle. In germline, CDR1 is LGHNA, CDR2 YNFKEQ. CDR3: CASTEKTSRSYNEQFF. CDR3 bases: TGTGCCAGCACCGAAAAAACTAGCAGGAGCTACAATGAGCAGTTCTTC.

The chain is built from TRBV12-3 or TRBV12-4 and TRBJ1-5, with D unclear. The CDR3 covers 13 residues. Trimming stripped 5 bases from V and 6 bases from J, with 11 bases between. Here the CDR3 DNA reads TGTGCCAGCAGTCCATCTATCGGTCAGCCCCAGCATTTT. Translation: CASSPSIGQPQHF.

This clonotype has ten or more counts. A read error may account for a junction end that differs from germline. The chain is built from TRBV4-2 and TRBJ2-1; 8 positions agree with TRBD1. The CDR3 spans 14 residues. CDR1 and CDR2 from the germline V gene are LGHNA and YNFKEQ. The CDR3 DNA reads TGTGCCAGCAGCCTAACGACAGGGGTGATCGGAATTTTGTTC. This encodes CASSLTTGVIGILF.

This clonotype was counted a few times. The rearrangement links TRBV20-1 to TRBJ1-5; TRBD1 aligns across 7 bases. The CDR3 consists of 12 residues. Trimming removed 6 bases from V and 7 bases from J; junction bases left unmatched: 6. CDR1 and CDR2 (germline): DFQATT, SNEGSKA (reference sequence). The CDR3 DNA reads as TGCAGTGCGCAAGGGGGCGGGCAGCCCCAGCATTTT. The encoded protein is CSAQGGGQPQHF.

The CDR3 is CASSIPGQGADEQFF. CDR3 bases: TGTGCCAGCAGCATCCCGGGACAGGGGGCGGATGAGCAGTTCTTC. The chain carries TRBV7-2 and TRBJ2-1, with TRBD1 matching 12 bases. CDR3 length: 15 amino acids. Germline CDR1 is SGHTA and CDR2 is FQGNSA. V lost 5 bases to trimming and J lost 8 bases; unmatched junction nucleotides: 7. Full variable domain (missing parts from reference TRBV7-2 and TRBJ2-1): GAGVSQSPSNKVTEKGKDVELRCDPISGHTALYWYRQSLGQGLEFLIYFQGNSAPDKSGLPSDRFSAERTGGSVSTLTIQRTQQEDSAVYLCASSIPGQGADEQFFGPGTRLTVL.

J is TRBJ2-7 and V is TRBV4-1; D gene uncertain. V lost 1 base to trimming and J lost 0 bases, with 10 bases between them. Germline CDR1 reads MGHRA; CDR2 reads YSYEKL. The CDR3 contains 15 residues. CDR3 sequence: CASSQGDRISYEQYF. The CDR3 DNA reads TGCGCCAGCAGCCAAGGCGACCGGATCTCCTACGAGCAGTACTTC.

The chain links TRBV10-1 to TRBJ2-2; unclear D gene. Trimming took 5 bases from V and 6 from J, leaving 10 bases between them. Germline CDR1 is WNHNN and CDR2 is SYGVQD (reference sequence). CDR3 length: 13 amino acids. The CDR3 loop is CASSTPPSGELFF. CDR3 bases: TGCGCCAGCAGTACCCCACCATCCGGGGAGCTGTTTTTT.

The chain uses TRBV25-1 and TRBJ2-7; D unclear. V was pared by 1 base and J by 5 bases, with 12 bases between. This CDR3 comprises 14 residues. CDR1 is MGHDK and CDR2 is SYGVNS in the germline V gene. The CDR3 DNA is TGTGCCAGCAGTGAATTTGGTCTAAACCACGAGCAGTACTTC. It is translated as CASSEFGLNHEQYF.

The chain links TRBV3-1 to TRBJ1-3, with a possible D match to TRBD1 (5 bases). The CDR3 runs 13 residues. Germline V gene data show CDR1 as LGHDT and CDR2 as YNNKEL (reference sequence). Trimming stripped 6 bases from V and 6 bases from J, with 12 bases between. The CDR3 loop reads CASRQTAENTIYF. The CDR3, as DNA: TGTGCCAGCAGGCAGACAGCCGAAAACACCATATATTTT.

The chain links TRBV7-2 to TRBJ2-1; D gene uncertain. Trimming stripped 5 bases from V and 8 bases from J, with 10 bases between. Germline CDR1 SGHTA, CDR2 FQGNSA. This CDR3 is built from 12 residues. The CDR3 spells CASSDVADEQFF. CDR3 DNA: TGTGCCAGCAGCGATGTGGCCGATGAGCAGTTCTTC.

In its sample, this clonotype was seen many times. The chain employs TRBV9 and TRBJ2-2; TRBD2 aligns across 7 bases. V lost 1 base, J lost 4 bases, and 7 bases stayed unmatched. Germline loops: CDR1 SGDLS, CDR2 YYNGEE. CDR3 size: 16 residues. Here the CDR3 reads CASSVTIAGSTGELFF. DNA of the CDR3: TGTGCCAGCAGCGTAACTATAGCGGGTTCCACCGGGGAGCTGTTTTTT. The full variable domain, rest sourced from reference TRBV9 and TRBJ2-2, is DSGVTQTPKHLITATGQRVTLRCSPRSGDLSVYWYQQSLDQGLQFLIQYYNGEERAKGNILERFSAQQFPDLHSELNLSSLELGDSALYFCASSVTIAGSTGELFFGEGSRLTVL.

The chain links TRBV12-3 or TRBV12-4 to TRBJ1-1; D is uncertain. The CDR3 loop spans 13 amino acids. V lost 2 bases, J lost 1 base, and 5 bases lay in between. CDR3 bases: TGTGCCAGCAGTTTAAAGCAGAACACTGAAGCTTTCTTT. Translation gives CASSLKQNTEAFF.

The sample holds a few counts of this clonotype. Here the CDR3 reads CASSSGTSGITDTQYF. DNA of the CDR3: TGTGCCAGCAGCTCCGGGACTAGCGGAATCACAGATACGCAGTATTTT. The V call is TRBV11-3, the J call TRBJ2-3, with 11 bases matching TRBD2. The germline V gene has CDR1 SGHNT and CDR2 YENEEA. The CDR3 runs 16 residues. V dropped 4 bases and J dropped 2; count of bases not matched to a gene: 5. Full variable domain (rest looked up from reference TRBV11-3 and TRBJ2-3): EAGVVQSPRYKIIEKKQPVAFWCNPISGHNTLYWYLQNLGQGPELLIRYENEEAVDDSQLPKDRFSAERLKGVDSTLKIQPAELGDSAVYLCASSSGTSGITDTQYFGPGTRLTVL.

A few counts support this clonotype. The chain is built from TRBV3-1 and TRBJ2-1; 7 nucleotides match TRBD2. Germline CDR1 and CDR2: LGHDT and YNNKEL (reference sequence). The CDR3 has 13 amino acids. The V segment lost 0 bases and the J segment 15 bases; nucleotides outside the gene matches: 8. The CDR3 sequence: CASSQDRREGPFF. The CDR3 DNA follows: TGTGCCAGCAGCCAAGATAGGAGGGAGGGACCGTTCTTC.

Of note for this clonotype: A much bigger clone sits one base away, suggesting this may be a read error. The V gene is TRBV6-2 or TRBV6-3, the J gene TRBJ1-5; D is perhaps TRBD1 (5 bases). The V gene's germline CDR1 is MNHEY and CDR2 SVGEGT. CDR3 size: 15 residues. The chain's CDR3 is CASRSRQLLNRPQHF. For the CDR3, the DNA is TGTGCCAGCAGATCCCGACAGCTACTGAATCGGCCCCAGCATTTT.

This clonotype was counted many times. This chain joins TRBV4-1 and TRBJ2-1; 12 bases line up with TRBD1. CDR1 and CDR2 from the germline V gene are MGHRA and YSYEKL. There are 18 residues in the CDR3. V shed 1 base, J shed 8 bases, and the junction held 12 bases outside the gene matches. CDR3 coding DNA: TGCGCCAGCAGCCAAGGCCTCCGGGACAGGGGGCCTTTGGATGAGCAGTTCTTC. Translating gives CASSQGLRDRGPLDEQFF.

This clonotype was observed many times. The chain has TRBV7-9 and TRBJ2-3; D gene uncertain. Germline V lookup: CDR1 SEHNR, CDR2 FQNEAQ (reference sequence). The CDR3 spans 15 residues. Trimming left V 4 bases short and J 6 bases short, with 17 bases between. CDR3 DNA: TGTGCCAGCAGCTCCGAGACGCCTGGGGTGGATACGCAGTATTTT. Amino acid sequence: CASSSETPGVDTQYF.